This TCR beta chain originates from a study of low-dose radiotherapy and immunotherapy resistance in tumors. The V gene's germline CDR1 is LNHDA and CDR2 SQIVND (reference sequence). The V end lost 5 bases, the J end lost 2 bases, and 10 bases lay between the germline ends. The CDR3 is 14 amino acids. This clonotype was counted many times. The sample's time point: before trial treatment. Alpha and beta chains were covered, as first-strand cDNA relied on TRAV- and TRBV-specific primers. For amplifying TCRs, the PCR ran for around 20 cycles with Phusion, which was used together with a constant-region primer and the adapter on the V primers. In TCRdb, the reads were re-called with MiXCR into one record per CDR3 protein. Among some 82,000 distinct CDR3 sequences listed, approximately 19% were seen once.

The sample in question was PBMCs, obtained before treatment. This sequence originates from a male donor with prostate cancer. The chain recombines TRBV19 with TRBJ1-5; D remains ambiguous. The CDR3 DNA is TGTGCCAGTAGTGAAAGGGCGGGCAATCAGCCCCAGCATTTT. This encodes CASSERAGNQPQHF.